This T cell receptor (beta chain) was sequenced for a study of cytomegalovirus exposure and HLA in healthy donors. General study findings and limits: A few V segments could not be told apart, such as TRBV6-2 and TRBV6-3, and were left out.

In the case of this clone: Its antigen is undetermined.

This CDR3 has 13 residues. Trimming stripped 4 bases from V and 5 bases from J, with 15 bases between. Germline lookup yields CDR1 SQVTM and CDR2 ANQGSEA. A multiplex PCR was run with 60 Vbeta primers and 13 Jbeta primers. In the original workflow: Unique TCR beta chains numbered approximately 80 million in a later analysis, with roughly 10 million shared. Repertoires were generated with immunoSEQ multiplex PCR, while TCRdb's copy carries only in-frame clones and drops some. That table is the source of V, J and clone size, and D and trimming were worked out from the DNA. The repertoire includes about 170,000 clones, roughly 84% of them detected once, and approximately 1.5% sits in the top ten.

Specimen: PBMCs. This chain uses TRBV29-1 with TRBJ2-7; possibly TRBD2 for D (5 bases). The receptor was derived from a male donor in good health and CMV-seronegative. Here the CDR3 reads CSVARRLSHEQYF. The CDR3 DNA follows: TGCAGCGTTGCCCGGAGGTTGTCCCACGAGCAGTACTTC.